This note documents a single T cell receptor beta chain sequence. Its antigen is unknown. The sample originates from a study of T cells in Graves' hyperthyroidism and ophthalmopathy. There were TCR beta CDR3 regions amplified from RNA transcripts. The TCR CDR3 first-round RT-PCR relied on the HTBI primer set. MiXCR, applied by TCRdb to the multiplex PCR reads, yields one record per CDR3 protein. The sample includes more than 450,000 distinct CDR3 sequences, 20% of them seen just once. Study-level points and caveats: A model using 13 V-J features told ophthalmopathy apart from stable hyperthyroidism.

The germline V gene has CDR1 SGHRS and CDR2 YFSETQ. Trimming pared 6 bases from V and 2 bases from J, leaving 11 bases between. This CDR3 spans 13 amino acids. This TCR was sampled from a man aged 40-49 years with Graves' ophthalmopathy. V gene TRBV5-1 combines with J gene TRBJ1-1; D gene unclear. The sequencing input was blood. The CDR3 sequence is CASKGSFNTEAFF. The CDR3 DNA follows: TGCGCCAGCAAAGGCAGCTTTAACACTGAAGCTTTCTTT.